This TCR beta chain was recorded in a study of OX40 agonist ivuxolimab in advanced cancers. This clone was detected once. Method: immunoSEQ multiplex PCR; TCRdb's copy keeps in-frame clones and lacks some. Here the sample spans about 26,000 clones, 85% to 90% being singletons. The receptor was isolated from an adult with an advanced solid tumor such as melanoma, head and neck, liver or kidney cancer. Sequencing used CD4+ or CD8+ T cells sorted from blood, obtained in a trial of the OX40 agonist ivuxolimab.

The CDR3 region is CASSFRGPYEQYF. CDR3 bases: TGTGCCAGCAGCTTCAGGGGGCCCTACGAGCAGTACTTC. The chain links TRBV11-2 to TRBJ2-7; 8 bases align to TRBD1. With V trimmed by 3 bases and J by 2 bases, 0 bases remained unmatched. Germline CDR1 and CDR2: SGHAT and FQNNGV. The CDR3 has 13 residues.